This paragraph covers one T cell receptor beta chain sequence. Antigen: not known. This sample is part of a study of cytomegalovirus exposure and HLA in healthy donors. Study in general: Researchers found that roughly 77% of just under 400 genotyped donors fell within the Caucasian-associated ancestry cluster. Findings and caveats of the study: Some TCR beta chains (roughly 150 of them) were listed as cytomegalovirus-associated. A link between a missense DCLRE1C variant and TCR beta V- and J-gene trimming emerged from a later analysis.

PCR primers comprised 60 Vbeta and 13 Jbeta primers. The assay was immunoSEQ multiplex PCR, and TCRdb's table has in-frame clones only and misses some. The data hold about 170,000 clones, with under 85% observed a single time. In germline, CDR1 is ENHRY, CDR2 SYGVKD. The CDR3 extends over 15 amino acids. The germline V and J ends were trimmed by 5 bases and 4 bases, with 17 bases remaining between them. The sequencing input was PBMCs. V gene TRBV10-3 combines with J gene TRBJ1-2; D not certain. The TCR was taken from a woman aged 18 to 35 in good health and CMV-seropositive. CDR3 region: CAISRRAQESYGYTF. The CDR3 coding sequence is TGTGCCATCAGTCGGCGAGCTCAGGAATCCTATGGCTACACCTTC.